This TCR beta chain came from a study of shared clonotypes between healthy human individuals. V dropped 6 bases and J dropped 8 bases, with 17 bases sitting between them. This CDR3 has 14 residues. Germline V gives CDR1 SNHLY, CDR2 FYNNEI. As processed by the authors: Junction-only immunoSEQ sequences carried no quality scores, so filtering differed. The repertoire was sequenced with immunoSEQ multiplex PCR; TCRdb's copy has only in-frame clones and lacks some. D and trimming were read from the DNA, whereas the V and J calls and clone size are those reported in that table. The top ten hold over 1.5% of the sample, which has hundreds of thousands of clones, approximately 79% seen once. As to this clone: Its antigen is currently unknown.

CD4+ cell separation produced CD45RA+ naive and CD45RA-negative memory subsets. Overall study findings and caveats: It was only blood that was sampled, and tissue repertoires likely differ.

Material for sequencing was memory CD4+ T cells sorted from blood. Indicated subset: CD45RA-negative fraction. The gene calls are TRBV2 and TRBJ2-1, with D perhaps matching TRBD2 (6 bases). The clonotype was recovered from a woman under 40 in good health. CDR3: CASRPMDYNYEQFF. In nucleotides, the CDR3 is TGTGCCAGCAGGCCTATGGACTACAACTATGAGCAGTTCTTC.